Below, 32 T cell receptor beta chains from the same sample are listed, as sequenced in a study of spatial heterogeneity in lung cancer. TCRdb re-derived calls from the 5' RACE reads in MiXCR, one entry per CDR3 protein. The sample contains about 15,000 distinct CDR3 sequences, around 8% of which appear only once. Time point described: sample taken at primary tumor resection. Unsorted whole RNA samples from tumor, nontumor lung or frozen PBMC were sequenced. The sample consisted of PBMCs, taken at surgery. These receptor sequences come from a female donor with early-stage non-small cell lung cancer.

Regarding this clonotype: Possible read error: a much larger clone is one base away. V and J are TRBV5-1 and TRBJ1-2; 7 bases map to TRBD1. CDR3 length: 15 residues. V shed 6 bases, J shed 2 bases, and the junction held 10 bases outside the gene matches. Per germline, CDR1 SGHRS and CDR2 YFSETQ. CDR3 protein: CASNRGQERNYGYTF. As DNA, the CDR3 is TGCGCCAGCAACAGAGGACAGGAAAGAAACTATGGCTACACCTTC.

In its sample, this clonotype was seen many times. The chain links TRBV29-1 to TRBJ2-1; D not resolved. Germline CDR1 reads SQVTM; CDR2 reads ANQGSEA. CDR3 length equals 10 residues. V was trimmed by 6 bases and J by 7 bases, leaving 7 bases between them. Here the CDR3 reads CSVVVNEQFF. Here the CDR3 DNA reads TGCAGCGTCGTTGTGAATGAGCAGTTCTTC.

This clonotype was recorded a few times. The chain carries TRBV11-2 and TRBJ2-2; perhaps TRBD2 as D (5 bases). The CDR3 extends over 13 amino acids. V lost 8 bases and J 5 bases, leaving 12 bases between the germline ends. CDR1 and CDR2 from the germline V gene are SGHAT and FQNNGV. The CDR3 nucleotides are TGTGCCAGCTCAAGGACTGATACCGGGGAGCTGTTTTTT. Its protein product is CASSRTDTGELFF.

Ten or more counts support this clonotype. The chain combines TRBV18 with TRBJ1-5; D might be TRBD1 (6 bases). CDR1 and CDR2 from the germline V gene are KGHSH and LQKENI. Trimming stripped 3 bases from V and 5 bases from J, with 11 bases between. The CDR3 has 14 residues. DNA of the CDR3: TGTGCCAGCTCACCGGGAGGGGGGGATCAGCCCCAGCATTTT. It specifies CASSPGGGDQPQHF.

For this clonotype: This may arise from a read error, as a much more abundant clone is one base away. The chain combines TRBV7-9 with TRBJ2-7; unclear D gene. Germline CDR1 SEHNR, CDR2 FQNEAQ (reference sequence). There are 12 residues in the CDR3. CDR3 amino acids: CASSSNIYGQYF. The CDR3, as DNA: TGTGCCAGCAGCTCAAACATCTACGGGCAGTACTTC.

This clonotype was detected many times. V gene TRBV5-4 combines with J gene TRBJ2-4; D is perhaps TRBD2 (6 bases). This CDR3 comprises 16 residues. Per the germline V gene, CDR1 is SGHNT and CDR2 is YYREEE (reference sequence). Between the trimmed V and J ends, which lost 7 bases and 0 bases, there was a span of 17 bases. The CDR3 region is CASGLGPGGAKNIQYF. The CDR3 DNA reads TGTGCCAGCGGGCTCGGACCCGGGGGAGCCAAAAACATTCAGTACTTC. Using reference TRBV5-4 and TRBJ2-4 for the parts outside the CDR3, the full variable domain is ETGVTQSPTHLIKTRGQQVTLRCSSQSGHNTVSWYQQALGQGPQFIFQYYREEENGRGNFPPRFSGLQFPNYSSELNVNALELDDSALYLCASGLGPGGAKNIQYFGAGTRLSVL.

This clonotype was seen many times. The rearrangement uses TRBV11-2 and TRBJ1-5, with TRBD1 matching over 8 bases. The ends lost 6 bases at V and 7 bases at J; junction bases unmatched: 5. This CDR3 contains 13 residues. Germline-derived CDR1 and CDR2 are SGHAT and FQNNGV. This CDR3 reads CASSLTGDQPQHF. The CDR3 bases are TGTGCCAGCAGTTTGACAGGGGACCAGCCCCAGCATTTT.

This clonotype was seen repeatedly, ten times or more. The J gene is TRBJ2-7, the V gene TRBV3-1, with 7 bases identical to TRBD2. The CDR3 length is 17 residues. The V and J ends lost 3 bases and 3 bases, in that order; junction bases with no gene match: 14. Germline CDR1 LGHDT, CDR2 YNNKEL (reference sequence). CDR3 DNA: TGTGCCAGCAGCCATTCCCCGGGGCGGGAGAGATTCTACGAGCAGTACTTC. As protein: CASSHSPGRERFYEQYF.

In its sample, this clonotype was seen many times. This chain connects TRBV7-9 to TRBJ1-2, with 8 bases that match TRBD1. The CDR3 covers 15 residues. Germline lookup yields CDR1 SEHNR and CDR2 FQNEAQ (reference sequence). After removal of 4 bases from V and 5 bases from J, the junction contained 9 bases not matched to a gene. The CDR3 is CASSSAWDRLYGYTF. In DNA form, the CDR3 reads TGTGCCAGCAGCTCAGCGTGGGACAGGCTTTATGGCTACACCTTC.

This clonotype was detected many times. This chain connects TRBV19 to TRBJ2-2; no reliable D call. Trimming took 5 bases from V and 1 from J, leaving 8 bases between them. The germline gives CDR1 LNHDA, CDR2 SQIVND (reference sequence). There are 14 residues in the CDR3. CDR3: CASSDRGNTGELFF. CDR3 in DNA: TGTGCCAGTAGTGACCGAGGGAACACCGGGGAGCTGTTTTTT.

This clonotype was counted ten times or more. The chain joins TRBV3-1 to TRBJ2-3; tentatively, D is TRBD2 (5 bases). The germline gives CDR1 LGHDT, CDR2 YNNKEL (reference sequence). CDR3 size: 14 residues. Between the trimmed V and J ends, which lost 2 bases and 4 bases, there was a span of 10 bases. CDR3 protein: CASSQRVGADTQYF. The CDR3 bases are TGTGCCAGCAGCCAACGGGTGGGAGCAGATACGCAGTATTTT.

This clonotype was seen ten or more times. V usage is TRBV28 and J usage is TRBJ1-5; 7 bases are shared with TRBD1. CDR1 is MDHEN, CDR2 SYDVKM, per germline. The trim removed 6 bases at V and 7 bases at J, leaving 3 bases unmatched. The CDR3 loop spans 12 amino acids. The CDR3 DNA reads as TGTGCCAGCAGCGCAGGGGGACAGCCCCAGCATTTT. It encodes CASSAGGQPQHF.

This clonotype was detected many times. The chain is built from TRBV5-1 and TRBJ2-1; TRBD2 matches 14 bases. The CDR3 length is 18 residues. J lost 9 bases, V lost 0 bases, and 11 bases had no gene match. Germline V gives CDR1 SGHRS, CDR2 YFSETQ. The CDR3 sequence is CASSLAPGLAGGGIEQFF. CDR3 coding DNA: TGCGCCAGCAGCTTGGCCCCTGGACTAGCGGGAGGAGGCATTGAGCAGTTCTTC.

The sample holds many counts of this clonotype. The rearrangement uses TRBV24-1 and TRBJ2-2; D is uncertain. CDR1 KGHDR and CDR2 SFDVKD come from the germline V gene. This CDR3 comprises 17 residues. Trimming removed 7 bases from V and 4 bases from J, with 21 bases in between. The CDR3 sequence: CATSSVLDPRGTGELFF. CDR3 bases: TGTGCCACCAGCTCAGTCTTGGACCCGCGTGGCACCGGGGAGCTGTTTTTT.

This clonotype was counted ten times or more. The genes are TRBV20-1 and TRBJ2-3; 9 bases line up with TRBD2. The CDR3 loop spans 19 amino acids. The germline V gene has CDR1 DFQATT and CDR2 SNEGSKA (reference sequence). The J segment lost 1 base and the V segment lost 6 bases, leaving 20 bases of the junction unmatched. CDR3 sequence: CSAKPPAYSGSARTDTQYF. In DNA, the CDR3 is TGCAGTGCCAAGCCTCCCGCTTATAGCGGGAGTGCGCGCACAGATACGCAGTATTTT.

The chain joins TRBV28 to TRBJ2-4, with 11 bases aligning to TRBD2. Trimming removed 5 bases from V and 0 bases from J; junction bases left unmatched: 6. This CDR3 spans 17 amino acids. CDR1 MDHEN and CDR2 SYDVKM come from the germline V gene. This CDR3 reads CASSPLAGGIAKNIQYF. In DNA form, the CDR3 reads TGTGCCAGCAGTCCCTTAGCGGGAGGGATAGCCAAAAACATTCAGTACTTC. The full variable domain, with the rest looked up from reference TRBV28 and TRBJ2-4, is DVKVTQSSRYLVKRTGEKVFLECVQDMDHENMFWYRQDPGLGLRLIYFSYDVKMKEKGDIPEGYSVSREKKERFSLILESASTNQTSMYLCASSPLAGGIAKNIQYFGAGTRLSVL.

This clonotype was counted many times. V and J are TRBV18 and TRBJ1-1, with TRBD1 matching 7 bases. The CDR3 runs 14 residues. V lost 3 bases to trimming and J lost 5 bases; unmatched junction nucleotides: 6. Germline loops: CDR1 KGHSH, CDR2 LQKENI. CDR3 sequence: CASSPGPQGTEAFF. CDR3 DNA sequence: TGTGCCAGCTCACCCGGACCACAGGGGACTGAAGCTTTCTTT. Full variable domain (missing parts from reference TRBV18 and TRBJ1-1): NAGVMQNPRHLVRRRGQEARLRCSPMKGHSHVYWYRQLPEEGLKFMVYLQKENIIDESGMPKERFSAEFPKEGPSILRIQQVVRGDSAAYFCASSPGPQGTEAFFGQGTRLTVV.

This clonotype was counted many times. J is TRBJ2-6 and V is TRBV5-1; D ambiguous. CDR3 length equals 16 residues. Trimming took 6 bases from V and 0 from J, leaving 13 bases between them. Germline V gives CDR1 SGHRS, CDR2 YFSETQ. For the CDR3, the DNA is TGCGCCAGCATCCTGGCCCTTCTCTCTGGGGCCAACGTCCTGACTTTC. It codes for CASILALLSGANVLTF.

Concerning this clonotype: A much larger clone lies one base from this, so it may be a read error. The chain carries TRBV18 and TRBJ2-7; a possible D gene is TRBD1 (5 bases). Germline CDR1 and CDR2: KGHSH and LQKENI. The CDR3 length is 13 residues. The CDR3 here is CASSPPQGHEQNF. The CDR3 DNA is TGTGCCAGCTCACCACCGCAGGGCCACGAGCAGAACTTC.

CDR3 sequence: CASSLGAGPQRGSGELFF. CDR3 coding DNA: TGTGCCAGCAGCCTGGGAGCCGGGCCCCAAAGAGGGTCCGGGGAGCTGTTTTTT. The genes are TRBV5-4 and TRBJ2-2; weak D call: TRBD2 (5 bases). The V end was cut by 4 bases, the J end by 6 bases, with 25 bases between. The CDR3 has 18 amino acids. Germline V CDR1 and CDR2: SGHNT, YYREEE (reference sequence).

Comment on this clonotype: Since a much larger clone is just one base distant, this may be a read error. The chain has TRBV20-1 and TRBJ2-5, with a weak D call TRBD2 (6 bases). Germline CDR1 reads DFQATT; CDR2 reads SNEGSKA (reference sequence). Deletions cut 6 bases from V and 2 bases from J, with 16 bases between. The CDR3 length is 14 residues. CDR3: CSAPPVGGQETQYF. CDR3 in DNA: TGCAGTGCCCCGCCGGTGGGAGGACAAGAGACCCAGTACTTC.

The table lists this clonotype with a few counts. V and J are TRBV6-2 or TRBV6-3 and TRBJ1-5, with 10 bases that match TRBD1. The CDR3 spans 21 residues. CDR1 and CDR2 (germline): MNHEY, SVGEGT. V shed 5 bases and J 3 bases; nucleotides not matched to a gene: 22. This chain's CDR3 is CASSAPFGDRGSGAFNQPQHF. CDR3 coding DNA: TGTGCCAGCAGTGCCCCCTTTGGGGACAGGGGCTCCGGGGCTTTCAATCAGCCCCAGCATTTT.

This chain joins TRBV19 and TRBJ2-7; no reliable D call. The CDR3 spans 14 residues. V gave up 6 bases and J gave up 2 bases, with 14 bases separating them. Germline CDR1 and CDR2: LNHDA and SQIVND (reference sequence). The DNA for the CDR3 is TGTGCCAGTAGCAATACCAACCCACCCTACGAGCAGTACTTC. This translates into CASSNTNPPYEQYF. The complete variable domain, with remaining parts taken from reference TRBV19 and TRBJ2-7, reads DGGITQSPKYLFRKEGQNVTLSCEQNLNHDAMYWYRQDPGQGLRLIYYSQIVNDFQKGDIAEGYSVSREKKESFPLTVTSAQKNPTAFYLCASSNTNPPYEQYFGPGTRLTVT.

This clonotype was seen a handful of times. This CDR3 reads CASSVDLATTGELFF. Written as DNA, the CDR3 is TGTGCCAGCAGCGTAGACCTAGCGACCACCGGGGAGCTGTTTTTT. V is TRBV9 and J is TRBJ2-2, with a possible D match to TRBD2 (6 bases). CDR3 length equals 15 residues. CDR1 is SGDLS and CDR2 is YYNGEE in the germline V gene. Trimming took off 0 bases at V and 4 bases at J, with 10 bases between the two ends.

This chain connects TRBV7-3 to TRBJ2-6, with 9 bases identical to TRBD1. There are 15 residues in the CDR3. V shed 5 bases and J 2 bases; nucleotides not matched to a gene: 1. From germline, CDR1 is SGHTA and CDR2 FQGTGA. CDR3 sequence reads: CASSGTGTGANVLTF. DNA for the CDR3: TGTGCCAGCAGCGGGACAGGGACTGGGGCCAACGTCCTGACTTTC.

This clonotype has ten or more counts. J is TRBJ1-6 and V is TRBV7-9, with D unresolved. Germline CDR1 is SEHNR and CDR2 is FQNEAQ (reference sequence). The CDR3 length is 17 residues. V lost 0 bases, J lost 7 bases, and 16 bases lay in between. The CDR3 DNA is TGTGCCAGCAGCTTAGCGTACAGACCAAAGGAGAATTCACCCCTCCACTTT. As protein: CASSLAYRPKENSPLHF.

By share, this clonotype counts as medium-sized. This chain uses TRBV6-2 or TRBV6-3 with TRBJ2-3, with 11 bases aligning to TRBD2. The CDR3 has 21 residues. In germline, CDR1 is MNHEY, CDR2 SVGEGT. Trimming at V came to 5 bases and at J to 0 bases, leaving 19 bases not matched to a gene. CDR3 region: CASSVRYEMWTSGPSTDTQYF. CDR3 nucleotide sequence: TGTGCCAGCAGTGTCCGGTACGAGATGTGGACTAGCGGGCCTAGCACAGATACGCAGTATTTT.

In this sample, this clonotype turned up many times. V is TRBV12-3 or TRBV12-4 and J is TRBJ2-1; the D gene is possibly TRBD1 (5 bases). This CDR3 has 13 amino acids. Trimming removed 5 bases at V and 2 bases at J, with 7 bases between. The DNA for the CDR3 is TGTGCCAGCAGTCCGGACACCTACAATGAGCAGTTCTTC. Amino acids: CASSPDTYNEQFF.

This clonotype has ten or more counts. The rearrangement links TRBV5-6 to TRBJ1-4; D remains unclear. V was shortened by 0 bases and J by 3 bases, with 3 bases between the two germline ends. Germline-derived CDR1 and CDR2 are SGHDT and YYEEEE. The CDR3 totals 13 residues. In nucleotides, the CDR3 is TGTGCCAGCAGCTTGGCGTCTAATGAAAAACTGTTTTTT. Its protein is CASSLASNEKLFF.

This clonotype showed up just a few times. The chain uses TRBV23-1 and TRBJ1-5, with TRBD1 matching 10 bases. TRBV23-1 is an ORF for which the function is uncertain. V lost 9 bases, J lost 7 bases, and 18 bases stayed unmatched. CDR3 size: 17 residues. CDR3 in amino acids: CASPPETGGAGKQPQHF. The CDR3 DNA reads as TGCGCCAGTCCGCCTGAGACAGGGGGCGCGGGAAAACAGCCCCAGCATTTT.

The chain links TRBV20-1 to TRBJ2-1, with D uncertain. The CDR3 is made up of 14 amino acids. The V and J ends lost 0 bases and 6 bases respectively, with 12 bases between them. Germline values: CDR1 DFQATT, CDR2 SNEGSKA (reference sequence). Here the CDR3 reads CSARDPPGFNEQFF. CDR3 DNA: TGCAGTGCTAGAGATCCGCCGGGTTTCAATGAGCAGTTCTTC.

The table lists this clonotype with many counts. The CDR3 bases are TGTGCCAGCAGCCTTACTTCGACTAACACTGAAGCTTTCTTT. Translation: CASSLTSTNTEAFF. The rearrangement joins TRBV2 to TRBJ1-1, with no clear D. The CDR3 is made up of 14 amino acids. The V gene's germline CDR1 is SNHLY and CDR2 FYNNEI. V was clipped by 6 bases and J by 2 bases, with 13 bases between them. Full variable domain (remainder filled in from reference TRBV2 and TRBJ1-1): EPEVTQTPSHQVTQMGQEVILRCVPISNHLYFYWYRQILGQKVEFLVSFYNNEISEKSEIFDDQFSVERPDGSNFTLKIRSTKLEDSAMYFCASSLTSTNTEAFFGQGTRLTVV.